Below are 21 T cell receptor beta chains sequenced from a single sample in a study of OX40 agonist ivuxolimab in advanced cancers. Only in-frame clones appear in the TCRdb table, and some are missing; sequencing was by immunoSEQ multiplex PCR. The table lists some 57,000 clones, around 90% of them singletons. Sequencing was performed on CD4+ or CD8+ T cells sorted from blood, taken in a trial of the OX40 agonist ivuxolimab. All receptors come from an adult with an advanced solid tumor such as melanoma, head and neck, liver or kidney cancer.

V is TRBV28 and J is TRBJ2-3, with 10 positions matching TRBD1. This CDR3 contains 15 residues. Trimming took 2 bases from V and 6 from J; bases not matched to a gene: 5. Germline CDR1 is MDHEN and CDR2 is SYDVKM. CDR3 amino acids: CASSLGGQGRDTQYF. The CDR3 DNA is TGTGCCAGCAGTTTAGGGGGACAGGGGCGGGATACGCAGTATTTT.

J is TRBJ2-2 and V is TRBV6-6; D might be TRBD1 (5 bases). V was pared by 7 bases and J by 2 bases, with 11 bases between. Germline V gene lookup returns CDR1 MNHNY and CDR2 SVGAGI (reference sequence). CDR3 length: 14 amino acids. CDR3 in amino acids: CASKGHQNTGELFF. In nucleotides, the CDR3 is TGTGCCAGCAAAGGACACCAAAACACCGGGGAGCTGTTTTTT.

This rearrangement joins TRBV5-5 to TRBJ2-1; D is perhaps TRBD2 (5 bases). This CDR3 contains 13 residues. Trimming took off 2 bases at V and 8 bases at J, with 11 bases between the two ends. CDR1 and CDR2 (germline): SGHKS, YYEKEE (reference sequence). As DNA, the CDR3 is TGTGCCAGCAGCTTCGAGGGCCGGTATGAGCAGTTCTTC. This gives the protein CASSFEGRYEQFF.

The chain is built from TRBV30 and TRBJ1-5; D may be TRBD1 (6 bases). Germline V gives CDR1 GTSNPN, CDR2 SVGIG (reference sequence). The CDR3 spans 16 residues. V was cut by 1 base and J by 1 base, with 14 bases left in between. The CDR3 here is CAWSASGRGSNQPQHF. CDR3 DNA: TGTGCCTGGAGTGCCTCGGGGAGGGGGAGCAATCAGCCCCAGCATTTT.

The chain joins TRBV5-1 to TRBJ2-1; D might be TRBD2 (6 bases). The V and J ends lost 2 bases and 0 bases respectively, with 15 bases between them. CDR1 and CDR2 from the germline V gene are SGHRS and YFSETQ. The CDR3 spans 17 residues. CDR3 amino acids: CASSFMGGTRSYNEQFF. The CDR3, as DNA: TGCGCCAGCAGCTTCATGGGCGGGACCCGCTCCTACAATGAGCAGTTCTTC.

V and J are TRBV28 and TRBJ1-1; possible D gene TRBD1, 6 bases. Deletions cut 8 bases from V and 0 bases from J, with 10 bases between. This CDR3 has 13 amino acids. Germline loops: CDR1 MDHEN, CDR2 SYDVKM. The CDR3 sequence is CASVTGLNTEAFF. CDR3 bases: TGTGCCAGCGTAACAGGGTTGAACACTGAAGCTTTCTTT.

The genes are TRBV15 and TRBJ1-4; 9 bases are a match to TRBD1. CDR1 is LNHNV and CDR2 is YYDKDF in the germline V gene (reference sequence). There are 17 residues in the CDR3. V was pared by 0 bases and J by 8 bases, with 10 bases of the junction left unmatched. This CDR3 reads CATSRDGPDRGGEKLFF. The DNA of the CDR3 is TGTGCCACCAGCAGAGATGGTCCGGACAGGGGTGGGGAAAAACTGTTTTTT.

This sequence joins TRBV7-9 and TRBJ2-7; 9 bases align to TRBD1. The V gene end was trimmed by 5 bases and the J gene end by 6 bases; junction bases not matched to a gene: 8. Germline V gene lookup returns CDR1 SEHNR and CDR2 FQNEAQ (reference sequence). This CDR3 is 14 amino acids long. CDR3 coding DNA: TGTGCCAGCAGCCTCACCGGGACAGGGAGCGAGCAGTACTTC. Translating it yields CASSLTGTGSEQYF.

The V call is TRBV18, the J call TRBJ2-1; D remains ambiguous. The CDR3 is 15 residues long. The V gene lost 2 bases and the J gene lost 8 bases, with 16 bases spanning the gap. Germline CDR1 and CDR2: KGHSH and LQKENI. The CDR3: CASSPTKVSFDEQFF. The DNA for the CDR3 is TGTGCCAGCTCACCAACTAAAGTTAGCTTCGATGAGCAGTTCTTC.

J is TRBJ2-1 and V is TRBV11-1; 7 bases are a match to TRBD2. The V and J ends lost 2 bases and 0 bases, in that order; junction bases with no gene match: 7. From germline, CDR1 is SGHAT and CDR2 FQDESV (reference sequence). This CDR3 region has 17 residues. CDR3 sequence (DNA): TGTGCCAGCAGCTTAAGGCGGGGCGGGAGCTCCTACAATGAGCAGTTCTTC. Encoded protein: CASSLRRGGSSYNEQFF.

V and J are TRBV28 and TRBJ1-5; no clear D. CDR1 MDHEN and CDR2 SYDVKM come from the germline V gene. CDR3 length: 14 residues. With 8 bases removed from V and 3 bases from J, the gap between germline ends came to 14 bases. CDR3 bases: TGTGCCAGCGTCAGAGACCCCACCAATCAGCCCCAGCATTTT. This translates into CASVRDPTNQPQHF.

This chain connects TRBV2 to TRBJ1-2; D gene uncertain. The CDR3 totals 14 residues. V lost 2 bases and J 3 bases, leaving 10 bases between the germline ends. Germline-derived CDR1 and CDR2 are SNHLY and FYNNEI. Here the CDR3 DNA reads TGTGCCAGCAGTGAATCGGGGTGGGACTATGGCTACACCTTC. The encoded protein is CASSESGWDYGYTF.

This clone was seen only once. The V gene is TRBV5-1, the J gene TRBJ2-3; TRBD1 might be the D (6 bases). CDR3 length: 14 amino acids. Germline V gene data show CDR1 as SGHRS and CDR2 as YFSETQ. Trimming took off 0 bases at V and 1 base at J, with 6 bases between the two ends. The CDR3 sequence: CASSLDRGTDTQYF. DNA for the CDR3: TGCGCCAGCAGCTTGGACAGGGGCACAGATACGCAGTATTTT.

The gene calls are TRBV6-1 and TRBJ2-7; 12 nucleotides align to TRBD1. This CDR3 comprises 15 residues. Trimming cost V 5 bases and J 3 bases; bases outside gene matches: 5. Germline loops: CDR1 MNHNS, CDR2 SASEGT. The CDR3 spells CASSHRDRGLYEQYF. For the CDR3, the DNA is TGTGCCAGCAGTCACCGGGACAGGGGGCTCTACGAGCAGTACTTC.

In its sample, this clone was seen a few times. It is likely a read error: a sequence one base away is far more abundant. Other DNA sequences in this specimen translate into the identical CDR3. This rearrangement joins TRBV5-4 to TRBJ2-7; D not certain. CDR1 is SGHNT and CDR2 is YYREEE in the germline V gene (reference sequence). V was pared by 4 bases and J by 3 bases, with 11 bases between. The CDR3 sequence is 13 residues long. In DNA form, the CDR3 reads TGTGCCAGCAGCCAAGTCCCCGGCTACGAGCAGTACTTC. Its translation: CASSQVPGYEQYF.

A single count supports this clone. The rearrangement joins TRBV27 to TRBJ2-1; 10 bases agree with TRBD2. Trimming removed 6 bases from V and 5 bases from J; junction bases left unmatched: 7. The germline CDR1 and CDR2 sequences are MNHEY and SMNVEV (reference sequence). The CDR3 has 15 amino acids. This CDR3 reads CASRELAGLNNEQFF. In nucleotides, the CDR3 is TGTGCCAGCAGAGAACTAGCGGGACTAAACAATGAGCAGTTCTTC.

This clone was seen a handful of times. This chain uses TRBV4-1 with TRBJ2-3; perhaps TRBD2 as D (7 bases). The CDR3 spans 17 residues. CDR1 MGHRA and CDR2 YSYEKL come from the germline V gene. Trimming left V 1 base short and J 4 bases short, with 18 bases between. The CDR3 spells CASSQAGGRMQADTQYF. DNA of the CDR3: TGCGCCAGCAGCCAAGCCGGGGGGCGCATGCAAGCAGATACGCAGTATTTT.

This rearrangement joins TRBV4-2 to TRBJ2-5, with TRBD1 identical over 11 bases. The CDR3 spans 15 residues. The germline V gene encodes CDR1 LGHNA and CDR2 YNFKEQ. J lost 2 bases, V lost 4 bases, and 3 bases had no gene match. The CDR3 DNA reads TGTGCCAGCAGCCCGGGACAGGGGGGGCAAGAGACCCAGTACTTC. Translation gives CASSPGQGGQETQYF.

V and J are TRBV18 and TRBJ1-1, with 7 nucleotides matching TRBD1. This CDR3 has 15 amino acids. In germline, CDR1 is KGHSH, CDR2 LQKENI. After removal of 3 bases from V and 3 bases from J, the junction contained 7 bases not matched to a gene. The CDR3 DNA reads TGTGCCAGCTCACCCGGAGGGACAGTATACACTGAAGCTTTCTTT. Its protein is CASSPGGTVYTEAFF.

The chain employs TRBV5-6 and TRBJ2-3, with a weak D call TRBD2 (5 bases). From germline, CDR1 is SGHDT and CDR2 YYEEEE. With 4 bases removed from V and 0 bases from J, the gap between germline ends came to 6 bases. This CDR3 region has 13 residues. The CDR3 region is CASSPGSTDTQYF. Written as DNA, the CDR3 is TGTGCCAGCAGCCCGGGAAGCACAGATACGCAGTATTTT. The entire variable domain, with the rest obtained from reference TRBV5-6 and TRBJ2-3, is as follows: DAGVTQSPTHLIKTRGQQVTLRCSPKSGHDTVSWYQQALGQGPQFIFQYYEEEERQRGNFPDRFSGHQFPNYSSELNVNALLLGDSALYLCASSPGSTDTQYFGPGTRLTVL.

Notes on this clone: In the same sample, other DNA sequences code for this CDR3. The CDR3 reads CASSPSSYEQYF. DNA for the CDR3: TGTGCCAGCTCACCGAGCTCCTACGAGCAGTACTTC. This chain connects TRBV18 to TRBJ2-7, with D unclear. From germline, CDR1 is KGHSH and CDR2 LQKENI. V gave up 3 bases and J gave up 0 bases, with 3 bases separating them. The CDR3 spans 12 residues.